This T cell receptor beta chain was recorded in a study of identical twins. J lost 3 bases, V lost 3 bases, and 3 bases had no gene match. This CDR3 has 14 amino acids. Germline V CDR1 and CDR2: DFQATT, SNEGSKA (reference sequence). TCRdb itself ran the 5' RACE reads through MiXCR, one entry per CDR3 protein. The sample holds 750,000 to 950,000 distinct CDR3 sequences, about 12% seen once. These data also formed part of another study, on yellow fever vaccine responses in identical twins.

The rearrangement joins TRBV20-1 to TRBJ1-4; TRBD1 agrees at 8 bases. This receptor was obtained from a woman aged 18 to 35 in good health. The material sequenced was PBMCs. The CDR3 DNA follows: TGCAGTGCTAGTACACAGGGGGCTAATGAAAAACTGTTTTTT. Encoded protein: CSASTQGANEKLFF.